This TCR beta chain was captured by sequencing in a study of T cells in Graves' hyperthyroidism and ophthalmopathy. The study's findings and limits: Ophthalmopathy prediction by the model preceded onset by a median 6.5 months.

Template material for amplifying TCR beta CDR3 regions consisted of RNA transcripts. Carried out on the TCR CDR3, a first-round RT-PCR used the HTBI primer set. TCRdb ran MiXCR on the multiplex PCR reads and lists one entry per CDR3 protein. The profile shows about 400,000 distinct CDR3 sequences, approximately 15% of them singletons. This clonotype was seen many times. As yet, its antigen is unknown. This CDR3 has 18 residues. Trimming took 0 bases from V and 1 from J; bases not matched to a gene: 10. CDR1 DFQATT and CDR2 SNEGSKA come from the germline V gene (reference sequence). These patients, aged 18 to 65, had recently diagnosed hyperthyroidism lasting under 2 months. Reasons for excluding patients were uncontrolled infection, other autoimmune disease, pregnancy or lactation.

The chain couples TRBV20-1 to TRBJ2-5, with TRBD2 matching 11 bases. Sequencing was carried out using blood. The TCR comes from a woman aged 18-35 years with Graves' hyperthyroidism. CDR3 residues: CSARDQGGTSGLQETQYF. The DNA for the CDR3 is TGCAGTGCTAGAGATCAGGGCGGGACTAGCGGACTCCAAGAGACCCAGTACTTC.